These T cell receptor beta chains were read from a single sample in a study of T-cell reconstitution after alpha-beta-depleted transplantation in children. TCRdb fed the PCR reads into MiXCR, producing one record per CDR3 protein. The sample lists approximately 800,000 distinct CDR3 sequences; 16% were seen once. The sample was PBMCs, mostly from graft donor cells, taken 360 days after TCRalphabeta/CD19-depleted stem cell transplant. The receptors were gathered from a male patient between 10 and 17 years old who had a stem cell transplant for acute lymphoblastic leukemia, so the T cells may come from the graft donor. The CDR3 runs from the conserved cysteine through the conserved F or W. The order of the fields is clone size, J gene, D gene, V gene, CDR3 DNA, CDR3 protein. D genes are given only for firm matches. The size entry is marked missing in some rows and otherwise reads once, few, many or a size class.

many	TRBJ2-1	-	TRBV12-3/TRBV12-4	TGTGCCAGCAGCTTCTGGGACTCAGGATACAATGAGCAGTTCTTC	CASSFWDSGYNEQFF
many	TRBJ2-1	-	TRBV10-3	TGTGCCATCAGTGATGGGTTCACCGCTAACAATGAGCAGTTCTTC	CAISDGFTANNEQFF
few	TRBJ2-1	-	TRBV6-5	TGTGCCAGCAGTTACGGGTTCGGAGCGAAATACAATGAGCAGTTCTTC	CASSYGFGAKYNEQFF
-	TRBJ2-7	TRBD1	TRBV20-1	TGCAGTGCTACCTTAGGGACAGGGAGATCGTACGAGCAGTACTTC	CSATLGTGRSYEQYF
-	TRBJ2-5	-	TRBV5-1	TGCGCCAGCAGCTCTGGCGGTCCGGGAGAGACCCAGTACTTC	CASSSGGPGETQYF
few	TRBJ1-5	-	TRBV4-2	TGTGCCAGCAGCCAAGATAAGGGGGTTGGTAGCAATCAGCCCCAGCATTTT	CASSQDKGVGSNQPQHF
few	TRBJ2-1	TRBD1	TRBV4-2	TGTGCCAGCAGCCAACAGGGGGTACAATACAATGAGCAGTTCTTC	CASSQQGVQYNEQFF
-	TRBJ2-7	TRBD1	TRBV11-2	TGTGCCAGCAGCTTTGGACAGGGTACCCGCGAGCAGTACTTC	CASSFGQGTREQYF
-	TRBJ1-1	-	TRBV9	TGTGCCAGCAGCGTAGATGGGGGAGGAGCTTTCTTT	CASSVDGGGAFF
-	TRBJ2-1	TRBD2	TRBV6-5	TGTGCCAGCAGTTCCTTTGGACTAGCGGGAGTTACCGCATACAATGAGCAGTTCTTC	CASSSFGLAGVTAYNEQFF
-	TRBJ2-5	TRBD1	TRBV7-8	TGTGCCAGCAGCGGAGGGGACAGGGAGTGGGAGACCCAGTACTTC	CASSGGDREWETQYF
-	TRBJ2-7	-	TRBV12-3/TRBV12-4	TGTGCCAGCAGTTTCCGCGGGATGGGTTACGAGCAGTACTTC	CASSFRGMGYEQYF
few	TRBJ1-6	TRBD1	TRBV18	TGTGCCAGCTCACCTTCCGGGACAGACTCTTCACCCCTCCACTTT	CASSPSGTDSSPLHF
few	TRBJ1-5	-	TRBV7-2	TGTGCCAGCAGCGCCCGACCCCGGGGACCGTTAGGTCAGCCCCAGCATTTT	CASSARPRGPLGQPQHF
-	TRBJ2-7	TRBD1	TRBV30	TGTGCCTGGGCCGATCCGGGACAGGGGCGTCCCGAGCAGTACTTC	CAWADPGQGRPEQYF
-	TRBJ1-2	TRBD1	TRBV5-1	TGCGCCAGCAGCCTCTGGGACAGTTCCTACACCTTC	CASSLWDSSYTF
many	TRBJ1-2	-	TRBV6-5	TGTGCCAGCAGAAAAAACCACTATGGCTACACCTTC	CASRKNHYGYTF
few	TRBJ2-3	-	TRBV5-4	TGTGCCAGCAGAGGACGAGGGACCGACGCGGGAACCACAGATACGCAGTATTTT	CASRGRGTDAGTTDTQYF
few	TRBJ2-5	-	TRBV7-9	TGTGCCACGCAGGGTTTTCAAGAGACCCAGTACTTC	CATQGFQETQYF
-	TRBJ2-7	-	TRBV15	TGTGCCACCAGCAAAACCATCTACGAGCAGTACTTC	CATSKTIYEQYF
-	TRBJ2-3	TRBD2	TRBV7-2	TGTGCCAGCAGCTTAGCCCTAGCCGGGAGGGCGGGAGATACGCAGTATTTT	CASSLALAGRAGDTQYF
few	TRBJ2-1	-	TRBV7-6	TGTGCCAGCAGCTTAGTAGTTGGGGGGTGGGGGTCCTACAATGAGCAGTTCTTC	CASSLVVGGWGSYNEQFF
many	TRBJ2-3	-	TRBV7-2	TGTGCCAGCAGCCCTTACACAGATACGCAGTATTTT	CASSPYTDTQYF
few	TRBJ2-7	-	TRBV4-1	TGCGCCAGCAGCCAAGATGCGTCGCCCCACGAGCAGTACTTC	CASSQDASPHEQYF
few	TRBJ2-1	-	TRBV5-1	TGCGCCAGCAGCGAAGACTTGTTCTCCTACAATGAGCAGTTCTTC	CASSEDLFSYNEQFF
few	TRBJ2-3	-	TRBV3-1	TGTGCCAGCAGCCAAGATCCTCGGTTCACAGATACGCAGTATTTT	CASSQDPRFTDTQYF
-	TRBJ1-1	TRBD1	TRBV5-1	TGCGCCAGCAGCTCCCGACAGGGTGCCGCCCAGGAGGTGAACACTGAAGCTTTCTTT	CASSSRQGAAQEVNTEAFF
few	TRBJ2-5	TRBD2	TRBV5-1	TGCGCCAGCAGTACGGGACTAGCAGATCCCCCAGAGACCCAGTACTTC	CASSTGLADPPETQYF
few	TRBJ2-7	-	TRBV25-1	TGTGCCAGCAGTTCTTCCGGGACCCGAGTCTACGAGCAGTACTTC	CASSSSGTRVYEQYF
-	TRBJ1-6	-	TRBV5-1	TGCGCCAGCACACCGACTTCCCGGGAGGCCAATTCACCCCTCCACTTT	CASTPTSREANSPLHF
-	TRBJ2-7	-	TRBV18	TGTGCCAGCTCGCCCAGCAGTGGATTGGGAATGTACGAGCAGTACTTC	CASSPSSGLGMYEQYF
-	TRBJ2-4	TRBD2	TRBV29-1	TGCAGCGCCACGGGACTAGCGGGAGCGTTTCAGTACTTC	CSATGLAGAFQYF
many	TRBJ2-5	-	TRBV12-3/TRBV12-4	TGTGCCAGCACCGGTCAGGGGCGAGGAGAGACCCAGTACTTC	CASTGQGRGETQYF
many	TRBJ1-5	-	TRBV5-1	TGCGCCAGCCCCGGACTGCGCGATAGCAATCAGCCCCAGCATTTT	CASPGLRDSNQPQHF
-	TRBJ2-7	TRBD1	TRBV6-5	TGTGCCAGCAGGCGGACAGGAAACTCCTACGAGCAGTACTTC	CASRRTGNSYEQYF